The 28 T cell receptor beta chains listed next were all sequenced from one sample in a study of graft-versus-host responses after intestinal transplantation. These receptors' antigens are unknown. Profiled with immunoSEQ multiplex PCR; TCRdb holds only in-frame clones, not every one. The sample has around 110,000 clones, roughly 92% seen once. The sequences come from unstimulated CD4+ T cells sorted from spleen or lymph node cells, collected before transplant. These TCRs come from a human donor who was the organ donor for an intestinal transplant.

The rearrangement uses TRBV7-6 and TRBJ2-3, with D possibly matching TRBD1 (6 bases). This CDR3 has 14 amino acids. V was trimmed by 5 bases and J by 0 bases, leaving 9 bases between them. Germline CDR1 is SGHVS and CDR2 is FNYEAQ. The CDR3 DNA reads TGTGCCAGCAGCGTAACAGGGAGCACAGATACGCAGTATTTT. Its translation: CASSVTGSTDTQYF.

The V gene is TRBV27, the J gene TRBJ1-2, with D possibly TRBD1 on 5 matching bases. The germline CDR1 and CDR2 sequences are MNHEY and SMNVEV (reference sequence). With 5 bases removed from V and 0 bases from J, the gap between germline ends came to 10 bases. This CDR3 spans 14 amino acids. The CDR3 nucleotides read TGTGCCAGCAGTAAGACAGTGACTAACTATGGCTACACCTTC. It specifies CASSKTVTNYGYTF.

The gene calls are TRBV18 and TRBJ2-2; D ambiguous. Germline V gene data show CDR1 as KGHSH and CDR2 as LQKENI. The CDR3 consists of 16 residues. V was cut by 0 bases and J by 2 bases, with 10 bases left in between. The CDR3, as DNA: TGTGCCAGCTCACCACCACACCAGACTAACACCGGGGAGCTGTTTTTT. Translating it yields CASSPPHQTNTGELFF. Using reference TRBV18 and TRBJ2-2 for the parts outside the CDR3, the full variable domain is NAGVMQNPRHLVRRRGQEARLRCSPMKGHSHVYWYRQLPEEGLKFMVYLQKENIIDESGMPKERFSAEFPKEGPSILRIQQVVRGDSAAYFCASSPPHQTNTGELFFGEGSRLTVL.

This chain links TRBV19 with TRBJ2-3, with D perhaps TRBD2 (6 bases). Germline V gene lookup returns CDR1 LNHDA and CDR2 SQIVND (reference sequence). CDR3 length equals 14 residues. The V gene lost 3 bases and the J gene lost 3 bases, with 10 bases spanning the gap. This chain's CDR3 is CASSIGSVTDTQYF. CDR3 bases: TGTGCCAGTAGTATCGGGAGTGTAACAGATACGCAGTATTTT.

This chain connects TRBV10-2 to TRBJ2-7; the match to TRBD1 covers 9 bases. Germline-derived CDR1 and CDR2 are WSHSY and SAAADI. The CDR3 length is 21 residues. V trimming: 6 bases; J trimming: 5 bases; junction bases outside the gene matches: 29. In DNA, the CDR3 is TGCGCCAGCAGGCCGGGACAGGGCGTGGGGTTTATGGTGGGAGCGGCCCACGAGCAGTACTTC. The encoded protein is CASRPGQGVGFMVGAAHEQYF.

The rearrangement links TRBV7-2 to TRBJ2-1, with 7 bases fitting TRBD1. CDR1 SGHTA and CDR2 FQGNSA come from the germline V gene. J lost 4 bases, V lost 4 bases, and 7 bases had no gene match. This CDR3 spans 15 amino acids. As DNA, the CDR3 is TGTGCCAGCAGCTGGATCCGGGACAGATACAATGAGCAGTTCTTC. Protein sequence: CASSWIRDRYNEQFF.

This rearrangement joins TRBV11-2 to TRBJ2-2; 9 positions agree with TRBD2. This CDR3 region has 19 residues. Germline trimming cut 2 bases from V and 0 bases from J; bases unmatched to any gene: 10. The germline V gene encodes CDR1 SGHAT and CDR2 FQNNGV. CDR3 residues: CASSLPNSSGATNTGELFF. Here the CDR3 DNA reads TGTGCCAGCAGCTTACCCAATTCTAGCGGGGCTACGAACACCGGGGAGCTGTTTTTT.

This chain connects TRBV9 to TRBJ2-2; 11 bases are shared with TRBD2. Germline values: CDR1 SGDLS, CDR2 YYNGEE. V lost 0 bases and J lost 4; bases outside the gene matches: 5. The CDR3 is 17 residues long. CDR3 sequence (DNA): TGTGCCAGCAGCGTAGATGGGACTAGCGGAGGCACCGGGGAGCTGTTTTTT. It is translated as CASSVDGTSGGTGELFF.

This rearrangement joins TRBV30 to TRBJ2-3; D might be TRBD1 (6 bases). In germline, CDR1 is GTSNPN, CDR2 SVGIG (reference sequence). Trimming stripped 2 bases from V and 4 bases from J, with 22 bases between. The CDR3 covers 17 residues. The DNA of the CDR3 is TGTGCCTGGAGTAAAAACAGGGTGGGACATTTATCAGATACGCAGTATTTT. Translating it yields CAWSKNRVGHLSDTQYF.

The genes are TRBV19 and TRBJ1-4; D is undetermined. Per germline, CDR1 LNHDA and CDR2 SQIVND (reference sequence). This CDR3 is built from 13 residues. V was shortened by 0 bases and J by 5 bases, with 4 bases between the two germline ends. The CDR3 region has the DNA TGTGCCAGTAGTATAGACGAGAATGAAAAACTGTTTTTT. As protein: CASSIDENEKLFF.

The rearrangement joins TRBV19 to TRBJ1-5; D is ambiguous. The V and J ends lost 3 bases and 0 bases respectively, with 9 bases between them. CDR3 size: 15 residues. CDR1 is LNHDA and CDR2 is SQIVND in the germline V gene (reference sequence). The CDR3: CASSIYRNSNQPQHF. For the CDR3, the DNA is TGTGCCAGTAGTATCTATAGAAATAGCAATCAGCCCCAGCATTTT.

V and J are TRBV18 and TRBJ1-1, with D maybe TRBD1 (5 bases). V lost 4 bases and J 3 bases, leaving 12 bases between the germline ends. The CDR3 runs 14 residues. Germline values: CDR1 KGHSH, CDR2 LQKENI. The CDR3: CASSLSGMYTEAFF. The CDR3 nucleotides are TGTGCCAGCTCACTTTCAGGGATGTACACTGAAGCTTTCTTT.

This clone occurred a few times. The chain combines TRBV6-5 with TRBJ1-2, with TRBD1 matching over 8 bases. The CDR3 has 15 residues. Germline V lookup: CDR1 MNHEY, CDR2 SVGAGI. Trimming at V came to 4 bases and at J to 6 bases, leaving 10 bases not matched to a gene. The CDR3 nucleotides are TGTGCCAGCAGTTCAGGACAGGGTAATATCGATGGCTACACCTTC. Translating it yields CASSSGQGNIDGYTF.

This rearrangement joins TRBV6-1 to TRBJ2-7; TRBD1 matches at 7 bases. V shed 3 bases and J 3 bases; nucleotides not matched to a gene: 8. Germline lookup yields CDR1 MNHNS and CDR2 SASEGT. The CDR3 is 15 residues long. The CDR3 bases are TGTGCCAGCAGTGATCCGGGACAGCCCTACTACGAGCAGTACTTC. Encoded protein: CASSDPGQPYYEQYF.

A single count supports this clone. Here the CDR3 DNA reads TGTGCCAGCTCACCTCAGGGGGCGCCGAATGAAAAACTGTTTTTT. Protein: CASSPQGAPNEKLFF. The J gene is TRBJ1-4, the V gene TRBV18, with 8 bases identical to TRBD1. Trimming at V came to 3 bases and at J to 5 bases, leaving 5 bases not matched to a gene. Germline V CDR1 and CDR2: KGHSH, LQKENI. This CDR3 is 15 amino acids long.

The table lists this clone with a few counts. The V call is TRBV6-1, the J call TRBJ1-2, with no clear D. V lost 6 bases to trimming and J lost 8 bases, with 7 bases between them. Germline V lookup: CDR1 MNHNS, CDR2 SASEGT. The CDR3 loop spans 10 amino acids. The CDR3 sequence is CASSGGGYTF. The CDR3 DNA follows: TGTGCCAGCAGCGGTGGAGGCTACACCTTC.

V is TRBV5-1 and J is TRBJ2-5, with D possibly TRBD2 on 6 matching bases. The germline V gene encodes CDR1 SGHRS and CDR2 YFSETQ. With 4 bases removed from V and 4 bases from J, the gap between germline ends came to 11 bases. CDR3 length: 13 amino acids. CDR3 sequence: CASSLFGGETQYF. The CDR3 nucleotides are TGCGCCAGCAGCCTGTTCGGGGGAGAGACCCAGTACTTC.

The chain couples TRBV5-1 to TRBJ2-5; no definite D call. The V end was cut by 1 base, the J end by 7 bases, with 17 bases between. The CDR3 is 15 amino acids. In germline, CDR1 is SGHRS, CDR2 YFSETQ. CDR3 DNA: TGCGCCAGCAGCTTGTCCGAGTCCCGATTTGGGACCCAGTACTTC. Protein sequence: CASSLSESRFGTQYF. Drawing the rest from reference TRBV5-1 and TRBJ2-5, the complete variable domain is KAGVTQTPRYLIKTRGQQVTLSCSPISGHRSVSWYQQTPGQGLQFLFEYFSETQRNKGNFPGRFSGRQFSNSRSEMNVSTLELGDSALYLCASSLSESRFGTQYFGPGTRLLVL.

This clone appeared once. The chain joins TRBV2 to TRBJ2-1, with D possibly TRBD1 on 6 matching bases. Trimming removed 5 bases at V and 4 bases at J, with 18 bases between. This CDR3 contains 16 residues. Per germline, CDR1 SNHLY and CDR2 FYNNEI. CDR3 amino acids: CASSLDFGQTYNEQFF. Written as DNA, the CDR3 is TGTGCCAGCAGTCTCGATTTTGGACAGACTTACAATGAGCAGTTCTTC.

CDR3 sequence reads: CASSPQPGGPTSTDTQYF. The CDR3 DNA reads as TGTGCCAGCAGCCCCCAGCCTGGGGGCCCAACTAGCACAGATACGCAGTATTTT. V is TRBV5-8 and J is TRBJ2-3; D may be TRBD1 (6 bases). Germline CDR1 reads SGHTS; CDR2 reads YDEGEE. This CDR3 contains 18 residues. V was cut by 4 bases and J by 0 bases, with 21 bases left in between.

V is TRBV9 and J is TRBJ2-5; the D gene is possibly TRBD2 (5 bases). The J call may be in error: the DNA end matches TRBJ2-7 better. CDR1 and CDR2 (germline): SGDLS, YYNGEE. The CDR3 extends over 17 amino acids. The CDR3 loop is CASSVGSGSGPPLEQYF. The CDR3 DNA reads as TGTGCCAGCAGCGTAGGATCTGGCAGCGGCCCCCCACTCGAGCAGTACTTC.

This clone appeared once. The genes are TRBV30 and TRBJ1-1, with D perhaps TRBD1 (6 bases). This CDR3 spans 14 amino acids. Trimming cost V 4 bases and J 0 bases, with 12 bases left between them. CDR1 is GTSNPN, CDR2 SVGIG, per germline (reference sequence). The CDR3: CAWNNRTVNTEAFF. For the CDR3, the DNA is TGTGCCTGGAATAATCGGACAGTGAACACTGAAGCTTTCTTT.

This rearrangement joins TRBV27 to TRBJ1-2; D gene uncertain. V lost 6 bases to trimming and J lost 5 bases, with 25 bases between them. Germline V gene data show CDR1 as MNHEY and CDR2 as SMNVEV (reference sequence). The CDR3 spans 17 residues. The CDR3 DNA is TGTGCCAGCAGGAACCGGGATACGCTCCCGGGCCGATATGGCTACACCTTC. Protein product: CASRNRDTLPGRYGYTF.

This clone was seen once. The chain has TRBV19 and TRBJ1-4, with D perhaps TRBD1 (5 bases). CDR1 and CDR2 from the germline V gene are LNHDA and SQIVND (reference sequence). This CDR3 region has 14 residues. V gave up 1 base and J gave up 7 bases, with 10 bases separating them. The CDR3 sequence is CASSIARVAEKLFF. The CDR3 DNA follows: TGTGCCAGTAGTATAGCCAGGGTGGCTGAAAAACTGTTTTTT.

This rearrangement joins TRBV19 to TRBJ1-5; 8 bases agree with TRBD1. With V trimmed by 6 bases and J by 2 bases, 6 bases remained unmatched. The CDR3 extends over 15 amino acids. Germline V gives CDR1 LNHDA, CDR2 SQIVND (reference sequence). The CDR3 DNA reads as TGTGCCAGTAGGTTTGCGGGACAGGGCAATCAGCCCCAGCATTTT. It encodes CASRFAGQGNQPQHF.

The chain uses TRBV5-5 and TRBJ1-2; TRBD1 might be the D (5 bases). From germline, CDR1 is SGHKS and CDR2 YYEKEE (reference sequence). Between the trimmed V and J ends, which lost 4 bases and 7 bases, there was a span of 14 bases. The CDR3 loop spans 13 amino acids. The CDR3 reads CASSQWDRPGYTF. The CDR3 DNA reads as TGTGCCAGCAGCCAGTGGGACCGGCCTGGCTACACCTTC.

The chain has TRBV5-4 and TRBJ2-7, with 9 bases aligning to TRBD1. The V and J ends lost 1 base and 0 bases, in that order; junction bases with no gene match: 5. This CDR3 has 16 residues. The V gene's germline CDR1 is SGHNT and CDR2 YYREEE (reference sequence). CDR3 in DNA: TGTGCCAGCAGCTTGACGGGACAGGGAAGCTCCTACGAGCAGTACTTC. Protein sequence: CASSLTGQGSSYEQYF.

J is TRBJ2-7 and V is TRBV20-1, with unresolved D. The CDR3 has 10 residues. Per the germline V gene, CDR1 is DFQATT and CDR2 is SNEGSKA (reference sequence). Trimming cost V 5 bases and J 3 bases, with 5 bases left between them. The CDR3 region has the DNA TGCAGTGCTTTCGGCTACGAGCAGTACTTC. Its protein is CSAFGYEQYF.